The 17 T cell receptor beta chains in this list originate from one sample, sequenced in a study of blood T cell repertoires in COVID-19. Repertoires were generated with immunoSEQ multiplex PCR, while TCRdb's copy carries only in-frame clones and drops some. The sample lists about 200,000 clones; approximately 84% were seen once. Specimen: peripheral blood. Receptors originate from a woman aged 80 or older with COVID-19, enrolled during active disease.

V and J are TRBV3-1 (or the pseudogene TRBV3-2) and TRBJ1-2, with TRBD1 identical over 9 bases. The germline CDR1 and CDR2 sequences are LGHDT and YNNKEL (reference sequence). Trimming removed 1 base from V and 9 bases from J; junction bases left unmatched: 6. This CDR3 has 14 amino acids. The DNA of the CDR3 is TGTGCCAGCAGCCAAGCCGGGACAGGGAGCAGCTACACCTTC. Its translation is CASSQAGTGSSYTF.

The chain employs TRBV24-1 and TRBJ2-1; the match to TRBD1 covers 7 bases. Germline loops: CDR1 KGHDR, CDR2 SFDVKD. The CDR3 spans 13 residues. V lost 9 bases to trimming and J lost 4 bases; unmatched junction nucleotides: 5. The chain's CDR3 is CATAGTAYNEQFF. The CDR3, as DNA: TGTGCCACCGCCGGGACAGCGTACAATGAGCAGTTCTTC.

The chain recombines TRBV2 with TRBJ2-5; D is undetermined. V shed 7 bases and J shed 1 base, with 10 bases lying between them. The CDR3 is made up of 13 amino acids. Germline V gene sequence: CDR1 SNHLY, CDR2 FYNNEI. The CDR3 DNA reads as TGTGCCAGCACGGGTGAATCCCAAGAGACCCAGTACTTC. Residues: CASTGESQETQYF.

This chain joins TRBV7-3 and TRBJ2-7; 9 bases agree with TRBD1. Per germline, CDR1 SGHTA and CDR2 FQGTGA. V trimming: 3 bases; J trimming: 2 bases; junction bases outside the gene matches: 5. The CDR3 is made up of 15 amino acids. The CDR3, as DNA: TGTGCCAGCAGCTTTGCGGGACAGGGTGCCTACGAGCAGTACTTC. Translation gives CASSFAGQGAYEQYF.

The V gene is TRBV3-1 (or the pseudogene TRBV3-2), the J gene TRBJ1-2, with TRBD1 identical over 10 bases. The CDR3 consists of 13 residues. The J segment lost 6 bases and the V segment lost 4 bases, leaving 2 bases of the junction unmatched. From germline, CDR1 is LGHDT and CDR2 YNNKEL (reference sequence). In nucleotides, the CDR3 is TGTGCCAGCAGCCGACAGGGGGCAAATGGCTACACCTTC. It yields the protein CASSRQGANGYTF.

The gene calls are TRBV19 and TRBJ1-3, with 9 bases fitting TRBD1. V lost 8 bases and J lost 0; bases outside the gene matches: 11. Germline V gene data show CDR1 as LNHDA and CDR2 as SQIVND (reference sequence). The CDR3 sequence is 17 residues long. The CDR3 DNA is TGTGCCAGTTCCAAAGGGTCGGGACAGGGCTCTGGAAACACCATATATTTT. It is translated as CASSKGSGQGSGNTIYF.

The chain combines TRBV5-8 with TRBJ1-1, with D unclear. Trimming took off 5 bases at V and 1 base at J, with 12 bases between the two ends. The V gene's germline CDR1 is SGHTS and CDR2 YDEGEE. The CDR3 totals 14 residues. CDR3 region: CASRKLTANTEAFF. The CDR3 region has the DNA TGTGCCAGCAGAAAGCTCACAGCGAACACTGAAGCTTTCTTT.

This clone was observed once. The chain joins TRBV29-1 to TRBJ1-2, with a possible D match to TRBD1 (6 bases). Germline V gene data show CDR1 as SQVTM and CDR2 as ANQGSEA. Trimming pared 5 bases from V and 5 bases from J, leaving 15 bases between. The CDR3 runs to 13 residues. The CDR3 region is CSVSSTGSYGYTF. The DNA for the CDR3 is TGCAGCGTTTCTTCAACAGGGTCTTATGGCTACACCTTC. Full variable domain (remainder filled in from reference TRBV29-1 and TRBJ1-2): SAVISQKPSRDICQRGTSLTIQCQVDSQVTMMFWYRQQPGQSLTLIATANQGSEATYESGFVIDKFPISRPNLTFSTLTVSNMSPEDSSIYLCSVSSTGSYGYTFGSGTRLTVV.

The rearrangement joins TRBV5-1 to TRBJ1-1; TRBD1 aligns across 7 bases. V lost 1 base, J lost 1 base, and 7 bases stayed unmatched. The germline CDR1 and CDR2 sequences are SGHRS and YFSETQ. CDR3 length: 16 amino acids. The CDR3, as DNA: TGCGCCAGCAGCTTGTTTCAGGGGGTCGGGAACACTGAAGCTTTCTTT. It yields the protein CASSLFQGVGNTEAFF.

The V and J genes are TRBV7-9 and TRBJ1-3; D is perhaps TRBD1 (5 bases). Germline assignment: CDR1 SEHNR and CDR2 FQNEAQ (reference sequence). The CDR3 totals 15 residues. V lost 1 base and J 3 bases, leaving 10 bases between the germline ends. Here the CDR3 DNA reads TGTGCCAGCAGCTTAGGTGGGGCCCTTGGAAACACCATATATTTT. Residues: CASSLGGALGNTIYF.

V gene TRBV5-4 combines with J gene TRBJ2-1; tentatively, D is TRBD1 (6 bases). The CDR3 has 16 residues. V shed 0 bases and J shed 4 bases, with 14 bases lying between them. The germline CDR1 and CDR2 sequences are SGHNT and YYREEE (reference sequence). The CDR3 DNA sequence: TGTGCCAGCAGCTTGGCCTCAGGGGTGGGGTACAATGAGCAGTTCTTC. Its translation: CASSLASGVGYNEQFF.

The rearrangement joins TRBV5-6 to TRBJ2-3; 7 bases match TRBD2. CDR1 SGHDT and CDR2 YYEEEE come from the germline V gene. V was pared by 1 base and J by 0 bases, with 2 bases of the junction left unmatched. This CDR3 has 15 amino acids. The chain's CDR3 is CASSLRSGSTDTQYF. As DNA, the CDR3 is TGTGCCAGCAGCTTGCGTAGCGGGAGCACAGATACGCAGTATTTT. The full variable domain, rest sourced from reference TRBV5-6 and TRBJ2-3, is DAGVTQSPTHLIKTRGQQVTLRCSPKSGHDTVSWYQQALGQGPQFIFQYYEEEERQRGNFPDRFSGHQFPNYSSELNVNALLLGDSALYLCASSLRSGSTDTQYFGPGTRLTVL.

This chain links TRBV7-2 with TRBJ1-3; no clear D gene. CDR3 length equals 16 residues. Trimming stripped 2 bases from V and 1 base from J, with 12 bases between. Looked up from germline, CDR1 is SGHTA and CDR2 is FQGNSA. CDR3 protein: CASSLLEGPSGNTIYF. The CDR3 DNA reads as TGTGCCAGCAGCTTACTGGAGGGCCCTTCTGGAAACACCATATATTTT.

The rearrangement joins TRBV27 to TRBJ2-2, with D possibly TRBD2 on 6 matching bases. The CDR3 loop spans 14 amino acids. V dropped 6 bases and J dropped 1 base, with 9 bases sitting between them. Germline values: CDR1 MNHEY, CDR2 SMNVEV (reference sequence). DNA of the CDR3: TGTGCCAGCAGGACCGGGGGGAACACCGGGGAGCTGTTTTTT. Protein: CASRTGGNTGELFF.

The CDR3 loop is CASRARTGGSGLSYEQYF. The CDR3, as DNA: TGTGCCAGCAGGGCAAGGACGGGGGGAAGCGGACTCTCCTACGAGCAGTACTTC. The chain employs TRBV11-2 and TRBJ2-7; 7 bases fit TRBD2. The ends lost 6 bases at V and 0 bases at J; junction bases unmatched: 17. The germline V gene has CDR1 SGHAT and CDR2 FQNNGV. This CDR3 is 18 amino acids long.

This clone came up once. This rearrangement joins TRBV6-6 to TRBJ1-2, with 7 bases that match TRBD1. The CDR3 is made up of 16 amino acids. Germline CDR1 MNHNY, CDR2 SVGAGI (reference sequence). V lost 2 bases to trimming and J lost 7 bases; unmatched junction nucleotides: 13. CDR3 nucleotide sequence: TGTGCCAGCAGTTACCCGGACCGACAGGGCGAGAGTGGCTACACCTTC. It is translated as CASSYPDRQGESGYTF.

The chain employs TRBV6-5 and TRBJ1-2, with 10 bases aligning to TRBD1. The CDR3 covers 12 residues. The V segment lost 6 bases and the J segment 8 bases; nucleotides outside the gene matches: 3. Looked up from germline, CDR1 is MNHEY and CDR2 is SVGAGI. The CDR3 DNA reads TGTGCCAGCAGAAAGGGACAGGGGGGCTACACCTTC. Amino acids: CASRKGQGGYTF.